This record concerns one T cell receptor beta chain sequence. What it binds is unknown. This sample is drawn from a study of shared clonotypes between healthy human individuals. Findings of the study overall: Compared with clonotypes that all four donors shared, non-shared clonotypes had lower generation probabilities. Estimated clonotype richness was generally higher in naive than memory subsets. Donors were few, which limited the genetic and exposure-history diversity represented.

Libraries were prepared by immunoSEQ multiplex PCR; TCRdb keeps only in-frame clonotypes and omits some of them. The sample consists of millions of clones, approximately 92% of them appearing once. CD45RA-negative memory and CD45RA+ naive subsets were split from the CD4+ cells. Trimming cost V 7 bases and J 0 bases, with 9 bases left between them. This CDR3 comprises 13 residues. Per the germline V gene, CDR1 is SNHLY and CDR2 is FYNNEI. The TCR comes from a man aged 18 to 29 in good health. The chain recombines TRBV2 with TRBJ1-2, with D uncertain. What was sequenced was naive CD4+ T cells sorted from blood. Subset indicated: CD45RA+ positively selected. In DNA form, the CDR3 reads TGTGCCAGCACGGCAAATCCTAACTATGGCTACACCTTC. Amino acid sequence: CASTANPNYGYTF.